These T cell receptor beta chains were read from a single sample in a study of blood T cell repertoires in COVID-19. The protocol was immunoSEQ multiplex PCR, while the TCRdb copy is restricted to in-frame clones and leaves out a portion. The repertoire holds 100,000 to 120,000 clones, with roughly 82% as singletons. Specimen: peripheral blood. These receptors originate from a middle-aged woman with acute or convalescent COVID-19. Each CDR3 is given with its conserved first and last residue. Fields, in order: D gene, clone size, J gene, V gene, CDR3 protein. D genes are given only for firm matches. Where a row states a size, it is once, few, many or the class of an expanded clone; other rows omit it.

>TRBD2|NA|TRBJ2-6|TRBV5-5
CASSLDAGGSGANVLTF
>NA|NA|TRBJ1-3|TRBV5-1
CASSFGTGNTIYF
>TRBD1|NA|TRBJ1-1|TRBV18
CASSPRTGVDTEAFF
>NA|NA|TRBJ1-1|TRBV5-1
CASSLASRRDIEAFF
>TRBD1|NA|TRBJ1-1|TRBV27
CASSLYRGRIATEAFF
>TRBD2|NA|TRBJ2-7|TRBV6-2/TRBV6-3
CASSYSGLAPYEQYF
>NA|NA|TRBJ2-5|TRBV6-2/TRBV6-3
CASSVSRETQYF
>TRBD1|NA|TRBJ2-7|TRBV6-6
CASSYGDRASYEQYF
>NA|NA|TRBJ1-3|TRBV30
CAWSESSRGTIYF
>NA|NA|TRBJ1-2|TRBV5-1
CASSLEGYNYGYTF
>NA|NA|TRBJ1-2|TRBV29-1
CSVEDGGATGYTF
>NA|NA|TRBJ2-6|TRBV27
CASTSLSSGANVLTF
>TRBD2|NA|TRBJ2-7|TRBV5-1
CASSPPGQRGDKQYF
>NA|few|TRBJ2-7|TRBV6-2/TRBV6-3
CASSYSSGSGGEQYF
>TRBD1|NA|TRBJ1-5|TRBV10-3
CAISESTGGNSNQPQHF
>TRBD2|NA|TRBJ2-3|TRBV11-2
CASSSGLAGVDTQYF
>NA|NA|TRBJ1-3|TRBV6-5
CASSLGRGIGNTIYF
>NA|NA|TRBJ1-1|TRBV6-5
CASNPGRSTEAFF
>TRBD1|NA|TRBJ1-2|TRBV5-4
CASSPGQGTKSYTF